This entry features one T cell receptor beta chain sequence. This entry comes from a study of OX40 agonist ivuxolimab in advanced cancers. V lost 4 bases to trimming and J lost 1 base, with 23 bases between them. This CDR3 comprises 19 residues. Looked up from germline, CDR1 is SGHAT and CDR2 is FQNNGV. The table came from immunoSEQ multiplex PCR; TCRdb's copy has only in-frame clones and leaves some out. The profile covers some 74,000 clones, with roughly 94% appearing a single time and around 10% taken by the ten largest. The origin of this receptor is an adult with an advanced solid tumor such as melanoma, head and neck, liver or kidney cancer. The input for sequencing was CD4+ or CD8+ T cells sorted from blood, taken in a trial of the OX40 agonist ivuxolimab. The rearrangement joins TRBV11-2 to TRBJ2-1; D is possibly TRBD2 (7 bases). The CDR3: CASSSYPLVAGASYNEQFF. DNA for the CDR3: TGTGCCAGCAGCTCTTATCCGCTCGTGGCGGGGGCTTCCTACAATGAGCAGTTCTTC.